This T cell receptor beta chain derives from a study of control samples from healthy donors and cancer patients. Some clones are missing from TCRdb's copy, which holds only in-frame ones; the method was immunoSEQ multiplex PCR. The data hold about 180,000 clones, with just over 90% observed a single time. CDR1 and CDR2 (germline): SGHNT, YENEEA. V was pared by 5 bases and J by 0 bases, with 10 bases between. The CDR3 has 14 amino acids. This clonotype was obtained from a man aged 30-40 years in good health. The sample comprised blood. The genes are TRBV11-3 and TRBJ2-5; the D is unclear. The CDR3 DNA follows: TGTGCCAGCAGCCAAGGACGGTACCAAGAGACCCAGTACTTC. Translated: CASSQGRYQETQYF.